This TCR beta chain was identified in a study of blood T cell repertoires in COVID-19. Study overall: Samples of COVID-19 (acute and convalescent) were obtained from the United States, Italy and Spain. Nucleic acid was either cDNA or gDNA, and it came from T cells, B-cell-depleted T cells, or PBMCs.

Authors' analysis steps: How many nucleated cells were present was estimated from reference gene primer amplification. The data were produced by immunoSEQ multiplex PCR, yet TCRdb's version contains in-frame clones alone and is incomplete. V and J calls and clone size follow that table, whereas D and trimming were derived from the DNA. In the table there are about 86,000 clones, approximately 79% of which are singletons. CDR1 is KGHSH and CDR2 is LQKENI in the germline V gene. J lost 3 bases, V lost 5 bases, and 6 bases had no gene match. The CDR3 has 16 amino acids. Sequencing used peripheral blood. This clonotype originated in a man in his 70s with acute or convalescent COVID-19. The rearrangement uses TRBV18 and TRBJ2-7, with TRBD2 matching over 14 bases. CDR3 sequence (DNA): TGTGCCAGCTCATCCGGACTAGCGGGAGGCCACTACGAGCAGTACGTC. This gives the protein CASSSGLAGGHYEQYV.